This TCR beta chain comes out of a study of post-analysis software for immune sequencing data. Study-level findings and limits: Roughly five TRBV segments were more frequent in patients than controls; TRBV5-6, TRBV5-1 and TRBV20-1 belonged to this group. Under the F measure, samples that were prepared in one batch clustered strongly together. The study found significantly lower normalized Chao1 diversity in multiple sclerosis patients than in controls.

V shed 0 bases and J 2 bases; nucleotides not matched to a gene: 7. The CDR3 has 17 residues. CDR1 is WNHNN, CDR2 SYGVQD, per germline (reference sequence). Each TCR beta cDNA library carried unique molecular identifiers. In TCRdb, the PCR reads were re-called with MiXCR into one record per CDR3 protein. The top ten hold around 11% of the sample, which has 600,000 to 750,000 distinct CDR3 sequences, roughly three fifths seen once. In regard to this clonotype: Its cognate antigen is unknown.

This TCR came from a girl aged 2 to 9 with multiple sclerosis. This sequence joins TRBV10-1 and TRBJ2-5; 9 nucleotides line up with TRBD2. Specimen: blood. The CDR3 sequence is CASSESPQRGAQETQYF. In nucleotides, the CDR3 is TGCGCCAGCAGTGAGTCTCCCCAGCGGGGGGCTCAAGAGACCCAGTACTTC.